This T cell receptor (beta chain) was identified in a study of OX40 agonist ivuxolimab in advanced cancers. Assay: immunoSEQ multiplex PCR; the TCRdb copy retains only in-frame clones and omits some. Found here are roughly 100,000 clones, roughly four fifths of them singletons; the top ten hold approximately 1.5%. Per the germline V gene, CDR1 is MDHEN and CDR2 is SYDVKM. The CDR3 loop spans 16 amino acids. Trimming removed 6 bases from V and 0 bases from J, with 15 bases in between. The clonotype comes from an adult with an advanced solid tumor such as melanoma, head and neck, liver or kidney cancer. The sample consisted of CD4+ or CD8+ T cells sorted from blood, taken in a trial of the OX40 agonist ivuxolimab. The V and J genes are TRBV28 and TRBJ2-1, with D perhaps being TRBD1 or TRBD2 (5 bases each). The CDR3 sequence: CASRAGTPSSYNEQFF. CDR3 coding DNA: TGTGCCAGCAGGGCCGGGACCCCGAGCTCCTACAATGAGCAGTTCTTC.